The source of this T cell receptor (beta chain) is a study of Ad26.COV2.S vaccination and SARS-CoV-2 variants. Study details: The donor was enrolled in the Ad26.COV2.S arm of the COV1001 trial. Into the muscle, Ad26.COV2.S was dosed once or twice, 56 days apart.

Treatment meaning: around 19 received Ad26.COV2.S at low or high dose, single or two shots; about five received placebo; per-sample allocation not given. Sampling took place 63 days after the first vaccine or placebo injection. A Boston adult aged 18-55 years was the donor. Points from the study as a whole: Vaccine recipients posted higher spike-specific TCR breadth than their placebo counterparts.

This table comes from immunoSEQ multiplex PCR, and its TCRdb copy is limited to in-frame clones, with some not included. The table includes some 500,000 clones, approximately 92% detected once. The V end lost 0 bases, the J end lost 3 bases, and 7 bases lay between the germline ends. The germline gives CDR1 SGHRS, CDR2 YFSETQ. The CDR3 covers 14 residues. Points on this clone: Its antigen remains unidentified.

The sequenced sample was peripheral blood, obtained in a trial of Ad26.COV2.S vaccine versus placebo. This clonotype originated in a person aged 18-60 years who received the Ad26.COV2.S COVID-19 vaccine or a placebo. This sequence joins TRBV5-1 and TRBJ1-5, with D tentatively TRBD1 (5 bases). The CDR3 DNA reads as TGCGCCAGCAGCTTGGGACAGCTCAATCAGCCCCAGCATTTT. It encodes CASSLGQLNQPQHF.